This TCR beta chain was obtained from a study of human T cells and chemical hapten exposure (dated by TCRdb to the early 2020s). With respect to the entire study: For sensitization, 2% DPC in acetone was applied to a roughly 2 cm by roughly 2 cm area of upper inner arm skin. Throughout the approximately 26-week study period, patients were also given weekly therapeutic DPC doses on the scalp. Patch testing was done on the upper back using Finn chambers containing 0.01% DPC, and results were scored after 6 days according to International Contact Dermatitis Research Group standards. Most of the patients in the cohort were female, and the cohort covered alopecia areata with under or over 50% scalp involvement, alopecia totalis and alopecia universalis. Libraries were pooled for sequencing, and variation in per-sample TCR yields was attributed mainly to small differences in library volumes within the pool. In alopecia patients, the study followed how the peripheral blood TCR repertoire changed in vivo over primary and secondary sensitization to diphenylcyclopropenone (DPC), a hapten. Patient blood was sampled pre-sensitization (week 0) and at 2, 6 and about 24 weeks after DPC sensitization. Blood for TCR sequencing was provided by twenty-nine alopecia patients at one to four time points (pre-sensitization, 2, 6 and 24 weeks).

The germline V gene sets CDR1 to LGHNA and CDR2 to YSLEER. Between the V and J ends, shortened by 0 bases and 7 bases respectively, the junction contains 10 bases. The CDR3 runs 15 amino acids, cysteine and phenylalanine included. The DNA shown is the 45-base CDR3, in frame from base 1. Broader findings and caveats from the paper: Because every patient had alopecia, a presumed autoimmune disease, the patients' immune response might differ from that of healthy individuals. After repeated subsampling, changes were observed in the strength of the expansion versus patch-test correlation and in the threshold at which the correlation became significant. Significantly more large CDR3 similarity clusters were formed by expanded TCRs than by pre-sensitization or healthy control sets, consistent with antigen-driven responses. No change with DPC sensitization was found in the number of TCRs above 1 in 1000 frequency, and no evidence of global repertoire structure alterations was found. A positive correlation was found between the number of PT1 expanded TCRs and patch test score, with significance reached at thresholds 8, 16 and 32 but not 4.

This sample's time point label indicates: patch test 1, 2 weeks after DPC sensitization. The treatment or condition label here, explained by the study, means: therapeutic diphenylcyclopropenone sensitization with weekly scalp DPC. At each patch-test visit, blood was drawn before the patch test was applied. Patients were eligible if aged 18 to 70, diagnosed with alopecia and judged suitable for DPC therapy, and pregnant patients were excluded. Total RNA was isolated from unfractionated whole blood collected in Tempus Blood RNA tubes. Library preparation employed RACE. The data were produced on a NextSeq 500. During library preparation, unique molecular identifiers were attached to individual cDNA molecules so that TCRs could be counted in a quantitative, reproducible way. Both TCR alpha and TCR beta chains were sequenced from each blood RNA sample. The original pipeline was this. The median number of TCRs per sample was roughly 100,000, ranging from 23,224 to 690,600. The Decombinator software suite was used to annotate V, J and CDR3 in the TCR reads. For PS versus PT1 abundance plots, all samples were subsampled to the same number of TCRs (28,000). Expanded TCRs were defined as absent before sensitization and observed at least eight times at the 2-week time point. TCRdb reworked the public reads: Q25 trimming with fastp, MiXCR clone assembly, productive beta chains retained. One record per CDR3 amino acid sequence lists the most common genes and DNA. What appears here as the V and J calls and clone size reflects TCRdb's work, not the paper's. The sample profile shows around 100,000 distinct CDR3 sequences; about 10% of them were found once. Roughly 3.2% of the sample is taken by the ten largest.

Notes on this clonotype: This clone's antigen is unknown. No quality values exist for individual bases; no much larger clone is one base distant.

The sequence was obtained from a woman in her forties with alopecia areata. Some clones in this sample may be carry-over from other donors' samples. Recombination connected TRBV4-3 to TRBJ1-6, with a tentative D gene TRBD1 over 5 matching bases. The sequences come from whole blood, collected in connection with sensitization to the hapten diphenylcyclopropenone (DPC). The DNA is TGCGCCAGCAGCCAAGATCAGGGTGGGAATTCACCCCTCCACTTT. This yields the protein CASSQDQGGNSPLHF.